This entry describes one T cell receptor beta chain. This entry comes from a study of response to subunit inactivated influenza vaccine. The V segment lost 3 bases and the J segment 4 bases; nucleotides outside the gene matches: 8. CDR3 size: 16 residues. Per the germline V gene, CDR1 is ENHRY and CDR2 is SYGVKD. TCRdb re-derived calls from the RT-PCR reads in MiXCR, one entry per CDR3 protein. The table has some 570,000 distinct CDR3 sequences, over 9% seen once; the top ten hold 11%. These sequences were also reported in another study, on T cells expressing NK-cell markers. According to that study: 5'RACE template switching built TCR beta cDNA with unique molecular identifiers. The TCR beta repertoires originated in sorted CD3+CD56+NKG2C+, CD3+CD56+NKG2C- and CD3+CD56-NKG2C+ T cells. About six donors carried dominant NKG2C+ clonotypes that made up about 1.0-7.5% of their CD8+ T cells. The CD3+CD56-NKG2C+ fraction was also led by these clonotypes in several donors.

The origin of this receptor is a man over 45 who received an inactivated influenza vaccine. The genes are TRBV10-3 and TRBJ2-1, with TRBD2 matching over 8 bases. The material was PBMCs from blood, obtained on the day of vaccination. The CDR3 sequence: CAISDWGSGEYNEQFF. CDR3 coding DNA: TGTGCCATCAGTGATTGGGGTAGCGGGGAGTACAATGAGCAGTTCTTC.